One sample yielded the 5 T cell receptor beta chains listed below, sequenced in a study of T-cell memory formation after mild COVID-19. MiXCR, run by TCRdb on the 5' RACE reads, gives a single entry per CDR3 protein. The sample lists 200,000 to 250,000 distinct CDR3 sequences, 15% to 20% occurring once. Sample: PBMCs or a T cell subset sorted from them (not recorded which). These receptor sequences come from a man between 18 and 35 years old who had mild COVID-19 (a few samples of this study predate the infection). Cell type and time point are not known.

Of note for this clonotype: One junction end disagrees with the germline gene, perhaps due to a read error. The chain uses TRBV20-1 and TRBJ1-2; tentative D call: TRBD1 (5 bases). The germline gives CDR1 DFQATT, CDR2 SNEGSKA (reference sequence). The length of the CDR3 is 9 residues. CDR3 in DNA: TGCAGTGCTCCGCCGCAGGGCTCCTTC. This codes for CSAPPQGSF.

This clonotype was counted between two and nine times. The chain links TRBV7-6 to TRBJ2-1; D perhaps matches TRBD1 (6 bases). V shed 5 bases and J shed 8 bases, with 13 bases lying between them. Germline CDR1 reads SGHVS; CDR2 reads FNYEAQ. The CDR3 length is 13 residues. As DNA, the CDR3 is TGTGCCAGCAGCCCACGACAGGTCCATGAGCAGTTCTTC. Residues: CASSPRQVHEQFF.

CDR3 in DNA: TGTGCCAGCAGATCGGGAGGACGCCGGGGCAATCAGCCCCAGCATTTT. It specifies CASRSGGRRGNQPQHF. The rearrangement links TRBV7-8 to TRBJ1-5; D is ambiguous. V lost 6 bases, J lost 2 bases, and 17 bases lay in between. The germline gives CDR1 SGHVS, CDR2 FQNEAQ. The CDR3 is 16 amino acids. The full variable domain, completed using reference TRBV7-8 and TRBJ1-5, is GAGVSQSPRYKVAKRGQDVALRCDPISGHVSLFWYQQALGQGPEFLTYFQNEAQLDKSGLPSDRFFAERPEGSVSTLKIQRTQQEDSAVYLCASRSGGRRGNQPQHFGDGTRLSIL.

The V call is TRBV9, the J call TRBJ2-5, with no clear D. Looked up from germline, CDR1 is SGDLS and CDR2 is YYNGEE. The V gene lost 2 bases and the J gene lost 5 bases, with 13 bases spanning the gap. The CDR3 has 14 amino acids. CDR3 DNA sequence: TGTGCCAGCAGCGTTAGGGTTACCGGGGAGACCCAGTACTTC. This encodes CASSVRVTGETQYF. Looking up the rest from reference TRBV9 and TRBJ2-5 gives the full variable domain: DSGVTQTPKHLITATGQRVTLRCSPRSGDLSVYWYQQSLDQGLQFLIQYYNGEERAKGNILERFSAQQFPDLHSELNLSSLELGDSALYFCASSVRVTGETQYFGPGTRLLVL.

This clonotype was observed a few times. This chain joins TRBV7-9 and TRBJ2-6; no clear D gene. CDR3 length equals 15 residues. Germline V gene lookup returns CDR1 SEHNR and CDR2 FQNEAQ (reference sequence). V lost 5 bases, J lost 2 bases, and 10 bases lay in between. The CDR3 DNA reads as TGTGCCAGCAGCCCCCGACGAACTGGGGCCAACGTCCTGACTTTC. Translating it yields CASSPRRTGANVLTF. The full variable domain, rest sourced from reference TRBV7-9 and TRBJ2-6, is DTGVSQNPRHKITKRGQNVTFRCDPISEHNRLYWYRQTLGQGPEFLTYFQNEAQLEKSRLLSDRFSAERPKGSFSTLEIQRTEQGDSAMYLCASSPRRTGANVLTFGAGSRLTVL.